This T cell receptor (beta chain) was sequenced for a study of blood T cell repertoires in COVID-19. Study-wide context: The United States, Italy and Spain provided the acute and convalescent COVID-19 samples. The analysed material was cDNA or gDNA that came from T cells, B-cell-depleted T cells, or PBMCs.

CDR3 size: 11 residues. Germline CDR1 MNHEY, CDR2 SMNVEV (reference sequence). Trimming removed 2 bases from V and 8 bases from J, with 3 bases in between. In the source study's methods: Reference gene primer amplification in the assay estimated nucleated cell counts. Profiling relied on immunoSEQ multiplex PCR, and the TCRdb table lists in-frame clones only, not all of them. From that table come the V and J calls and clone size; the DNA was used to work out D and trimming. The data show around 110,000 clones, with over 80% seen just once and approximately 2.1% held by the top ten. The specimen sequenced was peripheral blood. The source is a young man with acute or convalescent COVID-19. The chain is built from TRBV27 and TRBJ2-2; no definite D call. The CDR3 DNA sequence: TGTGCCAGCAGTTTACTGGGGGAGCTGTTTTTT. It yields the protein CASSLLGELFF.